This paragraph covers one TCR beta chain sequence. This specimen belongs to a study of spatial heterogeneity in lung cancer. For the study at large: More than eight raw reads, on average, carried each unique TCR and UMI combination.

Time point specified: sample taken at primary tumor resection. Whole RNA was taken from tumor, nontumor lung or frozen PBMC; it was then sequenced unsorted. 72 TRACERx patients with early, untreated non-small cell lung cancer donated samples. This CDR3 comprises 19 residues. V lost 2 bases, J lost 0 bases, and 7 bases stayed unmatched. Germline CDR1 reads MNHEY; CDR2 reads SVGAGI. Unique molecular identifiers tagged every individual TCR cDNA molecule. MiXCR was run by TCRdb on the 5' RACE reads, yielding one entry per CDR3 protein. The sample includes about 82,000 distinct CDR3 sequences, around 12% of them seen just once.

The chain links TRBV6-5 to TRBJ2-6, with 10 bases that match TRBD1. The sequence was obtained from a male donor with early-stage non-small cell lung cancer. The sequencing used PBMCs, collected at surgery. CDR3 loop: CASSYSGTGAISGANVLTF. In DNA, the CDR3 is TGTGCCAGCAGTTACAGCGGGACAGGGGCCATCTCTGGGGCCAACGTCCTGACTTTC.